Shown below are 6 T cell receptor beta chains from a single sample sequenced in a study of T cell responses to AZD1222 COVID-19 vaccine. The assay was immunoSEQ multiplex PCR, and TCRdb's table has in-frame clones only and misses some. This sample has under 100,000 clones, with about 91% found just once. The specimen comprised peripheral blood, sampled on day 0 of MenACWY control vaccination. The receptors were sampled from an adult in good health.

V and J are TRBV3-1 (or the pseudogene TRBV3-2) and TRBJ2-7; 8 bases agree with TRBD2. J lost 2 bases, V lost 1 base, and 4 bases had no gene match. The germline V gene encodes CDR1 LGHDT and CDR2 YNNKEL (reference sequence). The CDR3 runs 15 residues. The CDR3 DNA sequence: TGTGCCAGCAGCCAAGGAAGCGGGGGAACCTACGAGCAGTACTTC. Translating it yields CASSQGSGGTYEQYF.

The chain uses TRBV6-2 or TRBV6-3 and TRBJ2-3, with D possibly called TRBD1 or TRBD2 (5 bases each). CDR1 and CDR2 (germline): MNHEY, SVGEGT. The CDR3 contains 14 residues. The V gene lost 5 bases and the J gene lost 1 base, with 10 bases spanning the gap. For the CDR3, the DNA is TGTGCCAGCAGTCTCCGGGACGGCACAGATACGCAGTATTTT. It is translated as CASSLRDGTDTQYF.

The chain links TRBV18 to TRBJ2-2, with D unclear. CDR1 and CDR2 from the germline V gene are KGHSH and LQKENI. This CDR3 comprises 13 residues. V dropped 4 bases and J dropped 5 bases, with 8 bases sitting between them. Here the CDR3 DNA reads TGTGCCAGCTCACGTCAGACAACCGGGGAGCTGTTTTTT. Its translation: CASSRQTTGELFF.

CDR3 sequence: CASKEGSGNTIYF. CDR3 in DNA: TGTGCCAGCAAGGAGGGCTCTGGAAACACCATATATTTT. This rearrangement joins TRBV2 to TRBJ1-3; D is ambiguous. This CDR3 spans 13 amino acids. V lost 7 bases, J lost 0 bases, and 7 bases lay in between. Germline V gene lookup returns CDR1 SNHLY and CDR2 FYNNEI.

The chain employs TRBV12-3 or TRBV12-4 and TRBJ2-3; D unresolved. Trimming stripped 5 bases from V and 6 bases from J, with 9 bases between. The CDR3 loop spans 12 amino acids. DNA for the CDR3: TGTGCCAGCAGTACGAACACTGATACGCAGTATTTT. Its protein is CASSTNTDTQYF.

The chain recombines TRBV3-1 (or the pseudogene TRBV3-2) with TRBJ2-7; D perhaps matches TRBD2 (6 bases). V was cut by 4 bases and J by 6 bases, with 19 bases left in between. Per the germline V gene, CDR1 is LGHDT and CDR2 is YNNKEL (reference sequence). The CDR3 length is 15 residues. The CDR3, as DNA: TGTGCCAGCAGCCCCCCATGGGGGGAGGAACGCGAGCAGTACTTC. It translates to CASSPPWGEEREQYF.